This TCR beta chain was sequenced during a study of post-analysis software for immune sequencing data. Study-level findings and limits: Patients showed TRBV5-6, TRBV5-1 and TRBV20-1 among a few TRBV segments more frequent than in controls.

With regard to this clonotype: The antigen remains undetermined.

The J segment lost 3 bases and the V segment lost 7 bases, leaving 18 bases of the junction unmatched. Looked up from germline, CDR1 is KGHSH and CDR2 is LQKENI. The CDR3 consists of 20 residues. Unique molecular identifiers were built into the TCR beta cDNA libraries. Each CDR3 protein gets one entry after TCRdb re-called the PCR reads with MiXCR. Here the sample spans more than 450,000 distinct CDR3 sequences, around a third being singletons. The sample comprised blood. This sequence was found in a girl aged 2-17 years with multiple sclerosis. The chain employs TRBV18 and TRBJ1-6; 10 bases map to TRBD1. CDR3 bases: TGTGCCAGCTGGTTAAGCCGGGACAGGGGTCGCAGACTCTATAATTCACCCCTCCACTTT. As protein: CASWLSRDRGRRLYNSPLHF.